Listed below are T cell receptor beta chains from one sample, sequenced in a study of monozygotic twins with inflammatory bowel disease. TCRdb re-called the 5' RACE reads and gives one entry per CDR3 protein, without DNA. Its table records about 130,000 distinct CDR3 sequences. The sample taken for sequencing was blood. Receptors were obtained from a human donor with ulcerative colitis or Crohn's disease, or a healthy co-twin of an affected twin (not recorded which). Both conserved end residues are part of each CDR3. The order of the fields is J gene, V gene, CDR3 protein.

TRBJ2-1,TRBV7-2,CASSPNWRGSGEQFF
TRBJ2-5,TRBV27,CASSSGQGWGQETQYF
TRBJ1-2,TRBV7-8,CASSPGGGYYGYTF
TRBJ2-7,TRBV15,CATSREGNSYEQYF
TRBJ2-7,TRBV7-6,CASSLDPGLSYEQYF
TRBJ2-3,TRBV24-1,CATSELTGTADTQYF
TRBJ1-5,TRBV24-1,CATSDLHHSNQPQHF
TRBJ1-1,TRBV5-1,CASSLANQGRWAFF
TRBJ1-1,TRBV18,CASSPPHVGGTEAFF
TRBJ2-7,TRBV20-1,CSAGGAGHTFYEQYF
TRBJ1-2,TRBV24-1,CATSTQWNYGYTF
TRBJ2-1,TRBV7-2,CASRGLADYNEQFF
TRBJ2-1,TRBV9,CASSVVEDNEQFF
TRBJ2-2,TRBV12-3/TRBV12-4,CASSLYRGNAGELFF
TRBJ1-3,TRBV19,CASRPSMVGNTIYF
TRBJ2-1,TRBV12-3/TRBV12-4,CASSLSGEQFF
TRBJ1-1,TRBV19,CASSMVGPLETEAFF
TRBJ1-2,TRBV18,CASSLLSEMDRGYTF
TRBJ2-7,TRBV30,CAWQQRYEQYF
TRBJ2-5,TRBV15,CATSTFQGDQETQYF
TRBJ1-2,TRBV30,CAWSLPGTIYGYTF
TRBJ2-7,TRBV11-2,CASSLVSAYEQYF
TRBJ1-1,TRBV6-4,CASSDSWGEASF
TRBJ2-5,TRBV5-4,CASSPEWDRIQETQYF
TRBJ1-5,TRBV4-3,CASSQDPGGQPQHF
TRBJ2-7,TRBV2,CAVSGTDYYEQYF
TRBJ2-1,TRBV7-2,CASSPEPPRSSGRARDEQFF
TRBJ2-3,TRBV7-2,CASSPASGNRYTQYF
TRBJ1-1,TRBV5-1,CASSLDPGVMNTEAFF
TRBJ1-6,TRBV20-1,CSAPQPGTGAYNSPLHF
TRBJ2-7,TRBV7-6,CASSLVVGQGTYEQYF
TRBJ2-3,TRBV7-9,CASSRIGRTDTQYF
TRBJ1-1,TRBV5-1,CASSFNRGLSTEAFF
TRBJ1-1,TRBV10-3,CAISRQTNTEAFF
TRBJ2-2,TRBV28,CASSKRGLAGIYTGELFF
TRBJ2-3,TRBV5-5,CASSLQASGSTDTQYF
TRBJ1-5,TRBV5-6,CASSLQRGRHGSNQPQHF
TRBJ1-2,TRBV2,CAIPRLQGRGSSYGYTF
TRBJ2-7,TRBV7-6,CASSLEISGTHEQYF
TRBJ1-6,TRBV18,CASSPLSRDINSPLHF
TRBJ1-4,TRBV7-9,CASSFMTGTALKGLFF
TRBJ1-4,TRBV15,CATSTDRGRNEKLFF
TRBJ2-1,TRBV5-1,CASSLVGDPLGGEQFF
TRBJ1-6,TRBV28,CASKGQGENSPLHF
TRBJ2-3,TRBV11-2,CASSFENTRTDTQYF
TRBJ2-1,TRBV18,CASSPTSGGTSYNEQFF
TRBJ2-7,TRBV5-1,CASSATAGDNEQYF
TRBJ1-6,TRBV6-5,CASSYVASGSSYNSPLHF
TRBJ2-1,TRBV24-1,CATSDAGPSGSSYNEQFF
TRBJ2-2,TRBV6-2/TRBV6-3,CASRLAGSTGELFF
TRBJ2-7,TRBV7-6,CASSGVEYEQYF
TRBJ1-4,TRBV13,CASSGTGLATNEKLFF
TRBJ1-2,TRBV9,CASSLSLRQGRYGYTF
TRBJ1-1,TRBV10-3,CAISDFQGANEAFF
TRBJ2-3,TRBV5-1,CASSLALAGSDTQYF
TRBJ2-2,TRBV25-1,CASSEFGKAPYTGELFF
TRBJ1-1,TRBV7-9,CASSLDLQANTEAFF